The table lists the clone carrying this TCR beta chain with a few counts. Germline V gene sequence: CDR1 SNHLY, CDR2 FYNNEI. The V gene lost 3 bases and the J gene lost 3 bases, with 5 bases spanning the gap. This CDR3 contains 12 residues. These data come from a study of cytomegalovirus exposure and HLA in healthy donors. TCRdb's copy holds only in-frame clones and misses some; the assay was immunoSEQ multiplex PCR. The data contain about 330,000 clones, 87% of them singletons. The rearrangement joins TRBV2 to TRBJ1-2; unclear D gene. The TCR was taken from a woman in her twenties or thirties in good health and CMV-seropositive. Specimen: PBMCs. CDR3 residues: CASSEEDYGYTF. For the CDR3, the DNA is TGTGCCAGCAGTGAGGAGGACTATGGCTACACCTTC.